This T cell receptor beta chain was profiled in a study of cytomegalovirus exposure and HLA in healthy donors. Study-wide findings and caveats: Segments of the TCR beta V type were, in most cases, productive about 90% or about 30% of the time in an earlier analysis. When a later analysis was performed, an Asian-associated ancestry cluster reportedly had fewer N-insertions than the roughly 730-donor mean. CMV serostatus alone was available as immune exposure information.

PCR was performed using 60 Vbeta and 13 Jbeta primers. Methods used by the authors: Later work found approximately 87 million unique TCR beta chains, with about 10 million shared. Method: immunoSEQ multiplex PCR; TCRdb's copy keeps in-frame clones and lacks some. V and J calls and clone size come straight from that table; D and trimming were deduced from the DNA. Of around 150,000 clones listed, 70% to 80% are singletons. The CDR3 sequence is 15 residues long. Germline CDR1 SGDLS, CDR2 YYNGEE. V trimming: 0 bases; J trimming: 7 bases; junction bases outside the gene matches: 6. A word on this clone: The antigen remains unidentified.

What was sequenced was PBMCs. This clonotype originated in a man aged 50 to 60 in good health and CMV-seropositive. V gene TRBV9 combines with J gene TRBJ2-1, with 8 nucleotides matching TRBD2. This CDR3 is CASSVVGRADNEQFF. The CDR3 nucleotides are TGTGCCAGCAGCGTAGTCGGGAGGGCGGATAATGAGCAGTTCTTC.